This T cell receptor beta chain was observed in a study of cytomegalovirus exposure and HLA in healthy donors. About the study: Unique TCR beta sequences numbering fewer than 130 million came from 150 million to 200 million T cells in an earlier analysis.

The CDR3 contains 15 residues. V was shortened by 2 bases and J by 0 bases, with 9 bases between the two germline ends. Germline V gives CDR1 MRHNA, CDR2 SNTAGT. Remarks on this clone: The target antigen is unknown.

Study-level results: It was only CMV serostatus that was available as immune exposure information. While the bulk of TCR sequences proved rare, some public TCRs turned up in many donors. Cytomegalovirus association was assigned to approximately 160 TCR beta chains.

The study ran its PCR with 60 Vbeta and 13 Jbeta primers. Clones were sequenced by immunoSEQ multiplex PCR, and TCRdb holds only the in-frame ones, with some missing. This sample has approximately 52,000 clones, with 55% to 75% found just once. What was sequenced was PBMCs. This TCR derives from a man aged 40-55 years in good health and CMV-seropositive. V usage is TRBV6-4 and J usage is TRBJ2-3; tentatively, D is TRBD2 (5 bases). In nucleotides, the CDR3 is TGTGCCAGCAGTGACGAGGGATTTAGCACAGATACGCAGTATTTT. Translated, it gives CASSDEGFSTDTQYF.